These 21 T cell receptor beta chains were sequenced from one sample in a study of shared clonotypes between healthy human individuals. Assay: immunoSEQ multiplex PCR; the TCRdb copy retains only in-frame clones and omits some. Among 550,000 to 850,000 clones listed, 72% were seen once. Sequences were obtained from memory CD4+ T cells sorted from blood. Subset of the sample: CD45RA-negative fraction. These receptors all stem from a woman aged 25 to 39 in good health.

This clone was seen once. The chain joins TRBV19 to TRBJ1-1, with D perhaps matching TRBD1 (6 bases). The CDR3 loop spans 16 amino acids. Germline assignment: CDR1 LNHDA and CDR2 SQIVND (reference sequence). Trimming took 11 bases from V and 0 from J, leaving 22 bases between them. CDR3 amino acids: CASIPQGGLMNTEAFF. The CDR3 DNA reads TGTGCCTCTATACCTCAAGGGGGGCTGATGAACACTGAAGCTTTCTTT. Variable domain in full (rest from reference TRBV19 and TRBJ1-1): DGGITQSPKYLFRKEGQNVTLSCEQNLNHDAMYWYRQDPGQGLRLIYYSQIVNDFQKGDIAEGYSVSREKKESFPLTVTSAQKNPTAFYLCASIPQGGLMNTEAFFGQGTRLTVV.

This chain uses TRBV28 with TRBJ2-7; 7 bases line up with TRBD1. The germline CDR1 and CDR2 sequences are MDHEN and SYDVKM. With 7 bases clipped from V and 0 bases from J, the junction kept 6 bases outside the gene matches. The CDR3 runs to 14 residues. For the CDR3, the DNA is TGTGCCAGCACACGGGCAGGGGGCTCCTACGAGCAGTACTTC. It codes for CASTRAGGSYEQYF.

The chain uses TRBV25-1 and TRBJ1-2; 12 bases are shared with TRBD1. The CDR3 is made up of 17 amino acids. V shed 3 bases and J 7 bases; nucleotides not matched to a gene: 12. In germline, CDR1 is MGHDK, CDR2 SYGVNS. The CDR3 here is CASSDGTGGATMIGYTF. The CDR3 nucleotides read TGTGCCAGCAGTGATGGGACAGGGGGCGCGACAATGATTGGCTACACCTTC.

CDR3 DNA: TGTGCCAGCACCCAAAGCCCCCGCGGTACCTACGAGCAGTACTTC. Translation gives CASTQSPRGTYEQYF. The chain recombines TRBV2 with TRBJ2-7; D not certain. The CDR3 has 15 residues. With 7 bases removed from V and 2 bases from J, the gap between germline ends came to 18 bases. Germline-derived CDR1 and CDR2 are SNHLY and FYNNEI.

This clone has only a few counts. V is TRBV27 and J is TRBJ2-5; D might be TRBD1 (5 bases). V lost 0 bases and J lost 9, with 17 bases in between. CDR1 is MNHEY, CDR2 SMNVEV, per germline (reference sequence). The CDR3 has 15 residues. CDR3 protein: CASSLSRMPGKAQYF. The CDR3 coding sequence is TGTGCCAGCAGTTTATCGAGGATGCCAGGGAAGGCCCAGTACTTC.

The chain is built from TRBV14 and TRBJ2-2; tentatively, D is TRBD1 (5 bases). From germline, CDR1 is SGHDN and CDR2 FVKESK. The CDR3 covers 15 residues. V dropped 0 bases and J dropped 7 bases, with 12 bases sitting between them. The CDR3 is CASSQDRVGHGELFF. The CDR3 nucleotides are TGTGCCAGCAGCCAAGACCGGGTAGGACACGGGGAGCTGTTTTTT.

The J gene is TRBJ2-7, the V gene TRBV7-9, with D uncertain. This CDR3 region has 14 residues. The germline CDR1 and CDR2 sequences are SEHNR and FQNEAQ (reference sequence). The ends were cut back, 5 bases at V and 2 bases at J, with 13 bases in the middle. The CDR3 protein is CASSGPARPYEQYF. The CDR3 bases are TGTGCCAGCAGCGGCCCGGCGCGGCCCTACGAGCAGTACTTC.

The chain links TRBV2 to TRBJ1-4, with D possibly TRBD1 on 5 matching bases. Germline CDR1 reads SNHLY; CDR2 reads FYNNEI. V was shortened by 6 bases and J by 2 bases, with 10 bases between the two germline ends. The CDR3 loop spans 14 amino acids. DNA for the CDR3: TGTGCCAGCAGAATGGGGGTGACTAATGAAAAACTGTTTTTT. The encoded protein is CASRMGVTNEKLFF.

Comment on this clone: One base away lies a much larger clone, so this may be a sequencing read error. V usage is TRBV7-2 and J usage is TRBJ2-5; D ambiguous. Germline loops: CDR1 SGHTA, CDR2 FQGNSA. CDR3 length: 12 amino acids. Trimming removed 1 base from V and 5 bases from J, with 5 bases in between. CDR3 bases: TGTGCCAGCAGCTTAGTTTTTGAGACCCAGTACTTC. Protein product: CASSLVFETQYF.

The rearrangement uses TRBV29-1 and TRBJ1-2, with 7 bases fitting TRBD1. CDR1 is SQVTM, CDR2 ANQGSEA, per germline. The V segment lost 7 bases and the J segment 5 bases; nucleotides outside the gene matches: 10. CDR3 length equals 13 residues. The CDR3 is CSGGTADNYGYTF. The CDR3 DNA sequence: TGCAGCGGCGGGACAGCAGATAATTATGGCTACACCTTC.

This sequence joins TRBV30 and TRBJ1-1; weak D call: TRBD1 (5 bases). The CDR3 runs to 13 residues. V lost 3 bases to trimming and J lost 1 base, with 9 bases between them. The V gene's germline CDR1 is GTSNPN and CDR2 SVGIG (reference sequence). CDR3 nucleotide sequence: TGTGCCTGGAGAGGGACGGGGAACACTGAAGCTTTCTTT. Its translation is CAWRGTGNTEAFF.

This rearrangement joins TRBV11-3 to TRBJ1-1; TRBD1 might be the D (5 bases). This CDR3 has 12 amino acids. V gave up 8 bases and J gave up 6 bases, with 13 bases separating them. Germline assignment: CDR1 SGHNT and CDR2 YENEEA. The DNA for the CDR3 is TGTGCCAGCCGCGATTGGGGGGCTGAAGCTTTCTTT. Encoded protein: CASRDWGAEAFF.

In this sample, this clone turned up a few times. The chain is built from TRBV28 and TRBJ2-7, with TRBD2 identical over 16 bases. V lost 8 bases and J lost 3; bases outside the gene matches: 10. The CDR3 loop spans 17 amino acids. Germline lookup yields CDR1 MDHEN and CDR2 SYDVKM. The CDR3 region has the DNA TGTGCCAGCGAGACCGGGACTAGCGGGAGGGCCCTCTACGAGCAGTACTTC. It is translated as CASETGTSGRALYEQYF.

The rearrangement joins TRBV6-1 to TRBJ2-1; 11 nucleotides agree with TRBD2. Germline lookup yields CDR1 MNHNS and CDR2 SASEGT. The trim removed 4 bases at V and 4 bases at J, leaving 3 bases unmatched. The CDR3 consists of 15 residues. The CDR3 DNA reads as TGTGCCAGCAGTGCCGGGACTAGCGGTTACAATGAGCAGTTCTTC. Translated, it gives CASSAGTSGYNEQFF.

This clone came up many times. The CDR3 region is CASSEYVEGREQYF. The CDR3 region has the DNA TGTGCCAGCAGTGAATATGTGGAGGGACGCGAGCAGTACTTC. The chain joins TRBV25-1 to TRBJ2-7, with a tentative D call TRBD2 (6 bases). In germline, CDR1 is MGHDK, CDR2 SYGVNS. V lost 0 bases and J 6 bases, leaving 12 bases between the germline ends. The CDR3 spans 14 residues.

The rearrangement uses TRBV28 and TRBJ2-2; TRBD2 agrees at 9 bases. CDR1 is MDHEN and CDR2 is SYDVKM in the germline V gene. The V gene end was trimmed by 6 bases and the J gene end by 13 bases; junction bases not matched to a gene: 12. This CDR3 region has 14 residues. CDR3 nucleotides: TGTGCCAGCAGCCAACTAGCGGGTTGGGGACGGCTGTTTTTT. This codes for CASSQLAGWGRLFF.

The sample holds one count of this clone. The genes are TRBV7-2 and TRBJ2-7; TRBD1 aligns across 10 bases. CDR3 length: 15 residues. Trimming at V came to 5 bases and at J to 2 bases, leaving 6 bases not matched to a gene. The V gene's germline CDR1 is SGHTA and CDR2 FQGNSA. The CDR3 reads CASSQVGTGAYEQYF. The CDR3 DNA reads TGTGCCAGCAGCCAAGTCGGGACAGGGGCCTACGAGCAGTACTTC.

The chain has TRBV18 and TRBJ1-5; 11 nucleotides match TRBD1. V shed 3 bases, J shed 9 bases, and the junction held 4 bases outside the gene matches. The CDR3 contains 14 residues. The germline V gene has CDR1 KGHSH and CDR2 LQKENI. CDR3 in amino acids: CASSPGTGGRPQHF. DNA for the CDR3: TGTGCCAGCTCACCGGGGACAGGGGGTAGGCCCCAGCATTTT.

The chain links TRBV10-1 to TRBJ1-2; D remains ambiguous. Germline CDR1 and CDR2: WNHNN and SYGVQD (reference sequence). The CDR3 runs to 15 residues. Trimming removed 10 bases from V and 4 bases from J, with 22 bases in between. The CDR3, as DNA: TGCGCCACCTGGCTTAGGTCGGATCCGATCTATGGCTACACCTTC. Translation: CATWLRSDPIYGYTF.

This clone showed up just once. The V call is TRBV11-2, the J call TRBJ1-2, with D perhaps TRBD1 (6 bases). Germline V gene sequence: CDR1 SGHAT, CDR2 FQNNGV. The ends were cut back, 5 bases at V and 3 bases at J, with 19 bases in the middle. CDR3 length: 16 amino acids. The CDR3 DNA follows: TGTGCCAGCAGCCGGGTAGGGGGACTATTTGACTATGGCTACACCTTC. This translates into CASSRVGGLFDYGYTF.

J is TRBJ1-1 and V is TRBV19; 9 positions agree with TRBD1. Germline V lookup: CDR1 LNHDA, CDR2 SQIVND (reference sequence). The CDR3 sequence is 16 residues long. Germline trimming cut 6 bases from V and 11 bases from J; bases unmatched to any gene: 19. The CDR3 is CASSIGPSGTGYGAFF. The CDR3 bases are TGTGCCAGTAGCATTGGACCTTCCGGGACAGGGTACGGTGCTTTCTTT.